This T cell receptor beta chain emerged from a study of cytomegalovirus exposure and HLA in healthy donors. After removal of 2 bases from V and 4 bases from J, the junction contained 8 bases not matched to a gene. The CDR3 totals 15 residues. CDR1 is KGHSH and CDR2 is LQKENI in the germline V gene. Primers: 60 Vbeta forward and 13 Jbeta reverse. The table came from immunoSEQ multiplex PCR; TCRdb's copy has only in-frame clones and leaves some out. Counted here are more than 200,000 clones, more than 70% occurring once; the ten biggest clones make up roughly 1.3%. This chain connects TRBV18 to TRBJ2-7, with 7 bases matching TRBD2. The clonotype comes from a human donor in good health. Sequenced material: PBMCs. The CDR3 sequence: CASSPGAGAAYEQYF. DNA for the CDR3: TGTGCCAGCTCACCAGGGGCGGGAGCAGCATACGAGCAGTACTTC.